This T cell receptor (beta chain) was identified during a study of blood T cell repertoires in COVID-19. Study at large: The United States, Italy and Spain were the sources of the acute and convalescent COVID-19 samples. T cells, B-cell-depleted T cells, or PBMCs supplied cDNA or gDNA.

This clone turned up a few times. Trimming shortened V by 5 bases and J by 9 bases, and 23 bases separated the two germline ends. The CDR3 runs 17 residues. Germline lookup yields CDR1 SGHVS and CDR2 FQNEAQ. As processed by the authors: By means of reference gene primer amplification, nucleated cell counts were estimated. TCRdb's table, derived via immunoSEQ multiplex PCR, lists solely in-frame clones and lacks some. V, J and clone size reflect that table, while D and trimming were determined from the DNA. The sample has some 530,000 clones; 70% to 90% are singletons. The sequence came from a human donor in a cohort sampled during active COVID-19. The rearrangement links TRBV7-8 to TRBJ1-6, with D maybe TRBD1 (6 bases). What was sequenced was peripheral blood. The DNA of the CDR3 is TGTGCCAGCAGCCTAGTGGGACACCTAGGCATCGGTTCACCCCTCCACTTT. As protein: CASSLVGHLGIGSPLHF.